A selection of T cell receptor beta chains follows, all from one sample in a study of blood T cell repertoires in COVID-19. The assay was immunoSEQ multiplex PCR, and TCRdb's table has in-frame clones only and misses some. The repertoire holds roughly 400,000 clones, more than 70% seen once, with 1.4% to 1.5% in the top ten. Sequencing was carried out using PBMCs or T cells enriched from blood (not recorded which). These receptors came from a woman in her late teens or twenties who had been exposed to COVID-19. Both conserved end residues are part of each CDR3. Fields, in order: CDR3 protein, CDR3 length, D gene, V gene. A D gene is named only where the DNA matches it firmly.

CASSPRGTGNYGYTF,15,TRBD1,TRBV4-3
CASSLDRDGAEAFF,14,-,TRBV11-2
CASSPRASGGNTDTQYF,17,TRBD2,TRBV18
CASSLDSTINQPQHF,15,-,TRBV7-2
CSVFMAPGEQFF,12,-,TRBV29-1
CASSLGLAQETQYF,14,-,TRBV5-4
CASSSRQGAQNTEAFF,16,TRBD1,TRBV18
CASSLAAQGALYEQYF,16,TRBD1,TRBV7-2
CASSHNATNYNSPLHF,16,-,TRBV14
CASSGGQGVAYGYTF,15,TRBD1,TRBV9
CATSRDRGTGTNYGYTF,17,TRBD1,TRBV15
CASSQGGVWNNEQFF,15,-,TRBV7-7
CASSQELNTEAFF,13,-,TRBV4-3
CASSEKFTPGDTEAFF,16,-,TRBV2
CASTPDRTVAINTGELFF,18,-,TRBV25-1
CASSVAGGETGELFF,15,-,TRBV9
CASSLAGGQTDTQYF,15,-,TRBV7-9
CSVEDFRGYEQYF,13,-,TRBV29-1
CATSGGSLSGELFF,14,TRBD2,TRBV24-1
CASSEARPSRAGSYTF,16,-,TRBV2
CASSAIAGGLLAKNIQYF,18,TRBD2,TRBV9
CASSLVMNTEAFF,13,-,TRBV7-2
CASRPGLATETQYF,14,TRBD2,TRBV28
CASSKGDRVSMSPLHF,16,-,TRBV21-1
CSVEGLAETRTDTQYF,16,-,TRBV29-1
CASSTVPRGNTIYF,14,-,TRBV28
CASSEIHGGTGVTGELFF,18,TRBD1,TRBV6-1
CASSFGYEQYF,11,-,TRBV27
CRMGRGYGYTF,11,-,TRBV20-1
CASSFTTEDGNTIYF,15,-,TRBV7-9
CSVDVFPMETEAFF,14,-,TRBV29-1
CASSLDFRTEQFF,13,-,TRBV7-2
CASSEAGAEGTDTQYF,16,-,TRBV10-2
CASSLSGRGTDTQYF,15,TRBD2,TRBV28
CASSPPGGRAYEQYF,15,TRBD2,TRBV4-2
CASSISGATYEQYF,14,-,TRBV19
CASSPTGQGEKLFF,14,TRBD1,TRBV3-1/TRBV3-2